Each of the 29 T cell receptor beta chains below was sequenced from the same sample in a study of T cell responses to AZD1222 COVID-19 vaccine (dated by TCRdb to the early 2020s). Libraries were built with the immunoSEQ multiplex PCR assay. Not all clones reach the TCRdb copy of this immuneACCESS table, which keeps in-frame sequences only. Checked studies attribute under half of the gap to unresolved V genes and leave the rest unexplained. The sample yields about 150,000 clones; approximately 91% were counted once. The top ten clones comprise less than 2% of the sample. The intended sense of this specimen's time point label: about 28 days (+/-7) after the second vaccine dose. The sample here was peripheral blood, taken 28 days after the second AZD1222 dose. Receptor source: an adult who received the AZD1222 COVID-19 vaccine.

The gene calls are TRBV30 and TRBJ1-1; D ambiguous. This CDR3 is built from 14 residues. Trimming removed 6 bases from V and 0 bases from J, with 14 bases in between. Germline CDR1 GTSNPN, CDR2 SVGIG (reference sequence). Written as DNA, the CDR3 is TGTGCCTGTCTCCCACCCCTAATGAACACTGAAGCTTTCTTT. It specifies CACLPPLMNTEAFF.

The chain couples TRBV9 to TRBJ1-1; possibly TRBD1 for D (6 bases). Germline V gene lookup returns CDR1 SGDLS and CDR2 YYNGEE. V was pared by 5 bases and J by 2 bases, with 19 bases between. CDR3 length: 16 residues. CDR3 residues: CASSERSGVLNTEAFF. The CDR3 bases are TGTGCCAGCAGTGAAAGGTCAGGGGTGCTAAACACTGAAGCTTTCTTT.

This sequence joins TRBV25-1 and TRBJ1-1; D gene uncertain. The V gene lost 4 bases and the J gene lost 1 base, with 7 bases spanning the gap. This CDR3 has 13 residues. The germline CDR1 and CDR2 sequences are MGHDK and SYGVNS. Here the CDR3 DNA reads TGTGCCAGCAGTGGGCACCGGAACACTGAAGCTTTCTTT. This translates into CASSGHRNTEAFF. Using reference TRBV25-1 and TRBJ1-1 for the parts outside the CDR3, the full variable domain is EADIYQTPRYLVIGTGKKITLECSQTMGHDKMYWYQQDPGMELHLIHYSYGVNSTEKGDLSSESTVSRIRTEHFPLTLESARPSHTSQYLCASSGHRNTEAFFGQGTRLTVV.

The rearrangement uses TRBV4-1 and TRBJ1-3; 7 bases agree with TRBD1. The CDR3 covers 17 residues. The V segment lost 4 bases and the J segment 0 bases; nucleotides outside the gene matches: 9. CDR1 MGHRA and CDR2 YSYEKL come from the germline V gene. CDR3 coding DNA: TGCGCCAGCAGCCTCCAGGCAGGGGGAGGCTCTGGAAACACCATATATTTT. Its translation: CASSLQAGGGSGNTIYF.

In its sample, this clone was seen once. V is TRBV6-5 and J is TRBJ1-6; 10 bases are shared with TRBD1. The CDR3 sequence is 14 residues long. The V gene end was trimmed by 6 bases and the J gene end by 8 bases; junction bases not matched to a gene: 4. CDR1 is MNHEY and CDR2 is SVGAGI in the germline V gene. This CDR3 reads CASSTGQGYSPLHF. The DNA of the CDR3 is TGTGCCAGCAGCACGGGACAGGGGTATTCACCCCTCCACTTT.

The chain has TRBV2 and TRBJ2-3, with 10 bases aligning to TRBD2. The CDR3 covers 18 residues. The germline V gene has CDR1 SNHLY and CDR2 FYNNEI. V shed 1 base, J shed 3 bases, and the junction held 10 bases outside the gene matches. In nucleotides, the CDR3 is TGTGCCAGCAGTGAAGAGGTCGGTAGCGGGGGGACAACAGATACGCAGTATTTT. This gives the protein CASSEEVGSGGTTDTQYF.

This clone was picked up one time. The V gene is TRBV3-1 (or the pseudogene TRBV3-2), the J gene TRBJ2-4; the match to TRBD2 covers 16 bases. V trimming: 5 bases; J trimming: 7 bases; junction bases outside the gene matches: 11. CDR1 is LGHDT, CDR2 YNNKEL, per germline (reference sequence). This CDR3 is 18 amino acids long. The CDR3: CASSATGTSGGALNIQYF. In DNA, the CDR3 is TGTGCCAGCAGCGCCACCGGGACTAGCGGGGGGGCCCTTAACATTCAGTACTTC.

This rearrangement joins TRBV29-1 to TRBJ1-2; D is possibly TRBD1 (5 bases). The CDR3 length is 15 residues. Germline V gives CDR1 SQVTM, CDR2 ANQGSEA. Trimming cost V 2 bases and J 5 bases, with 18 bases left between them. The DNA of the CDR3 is TGCAGCGTTGAAAAAGGGAGGGGCGCAACGTATGGCTACACCTTC. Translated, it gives CSVEKGRGATYGYTF. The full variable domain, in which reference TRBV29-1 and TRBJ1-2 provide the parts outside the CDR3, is SAVISQKPSRDICQRGTSLTIQCQVDSQVTMMFWYRQQPGQSLTLIATANQGSEATYESGFVIDKFPISRPNLTFSTLTVSNMSPEDSSIYLCSVEKGRGATYGYTFGSGTRLTVV.

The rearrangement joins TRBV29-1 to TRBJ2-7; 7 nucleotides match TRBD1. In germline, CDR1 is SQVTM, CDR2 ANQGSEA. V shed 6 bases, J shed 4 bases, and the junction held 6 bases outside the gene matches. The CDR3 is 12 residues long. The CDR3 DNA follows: TGCAGCGTACGAAGGGACAGTTACGAGCAGTACTTC. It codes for CSVRRDSYEQYF.

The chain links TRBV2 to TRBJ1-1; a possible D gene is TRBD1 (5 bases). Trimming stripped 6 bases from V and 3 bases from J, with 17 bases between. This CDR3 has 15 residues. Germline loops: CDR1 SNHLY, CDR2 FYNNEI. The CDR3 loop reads CASSPTGWGHTEAFF. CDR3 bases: TGTGCCAGCAGCCCCACCGGATGGGGCCACACTGAAGCTTTCTTT.

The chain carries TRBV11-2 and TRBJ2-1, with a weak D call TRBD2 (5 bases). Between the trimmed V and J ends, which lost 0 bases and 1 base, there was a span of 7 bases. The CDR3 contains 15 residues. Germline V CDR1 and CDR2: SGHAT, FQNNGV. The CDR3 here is CASSLDRGSYNEQFF. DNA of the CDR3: TGTGCCAGCAGCTTAGACCGGGGATCCTACAATGAGCAGTTCTTC.

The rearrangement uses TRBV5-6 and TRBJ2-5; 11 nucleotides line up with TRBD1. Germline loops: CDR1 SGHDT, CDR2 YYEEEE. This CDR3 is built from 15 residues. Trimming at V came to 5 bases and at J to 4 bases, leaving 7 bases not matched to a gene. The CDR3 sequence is CASSSTGTGGETQYF. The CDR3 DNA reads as TGTGCCAGCAGTTCGACCGGGACAGGGGGAGAGACCCAGTACTTC.

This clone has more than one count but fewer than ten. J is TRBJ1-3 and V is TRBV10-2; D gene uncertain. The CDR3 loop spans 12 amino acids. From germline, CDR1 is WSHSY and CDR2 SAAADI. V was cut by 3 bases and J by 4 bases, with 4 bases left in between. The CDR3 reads CASSDPGNTIYF. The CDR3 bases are TGCGCCAGCAGTGACCCCGGAAACACCATATATTTT.

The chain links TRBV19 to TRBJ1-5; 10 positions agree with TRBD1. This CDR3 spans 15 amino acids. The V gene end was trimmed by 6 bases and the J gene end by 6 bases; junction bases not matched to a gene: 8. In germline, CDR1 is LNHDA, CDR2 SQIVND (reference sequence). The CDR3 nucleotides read TGTGCCAGTAGCGGCGGACAGGGGGTTTTTCAGCCCCAGCATTTT. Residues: CASSGGQGVFQPQHF. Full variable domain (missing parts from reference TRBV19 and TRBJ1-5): DGGITQSPKYLFRKEGQNVTLSCEQNLNHDAMYWYRQDPGQGLRLIYYSQIVNDFQKGDIAEGYSVSREKKESFPLTVTSAQKNPTAFYLCASSGGQGVFQPQHFGDGTRLSIL.

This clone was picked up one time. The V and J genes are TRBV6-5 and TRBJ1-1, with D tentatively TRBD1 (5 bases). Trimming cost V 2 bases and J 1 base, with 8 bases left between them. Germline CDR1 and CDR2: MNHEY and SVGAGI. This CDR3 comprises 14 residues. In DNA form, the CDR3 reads TGTGCCAGCAGTTACGACAGAGGGAACACTGAAGCTTTCTTT. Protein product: CASSYDRGNTEAFF.

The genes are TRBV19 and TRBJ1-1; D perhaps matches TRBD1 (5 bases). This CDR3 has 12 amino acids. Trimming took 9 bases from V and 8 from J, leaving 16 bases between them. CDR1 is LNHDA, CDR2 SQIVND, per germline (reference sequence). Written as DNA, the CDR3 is TGTGCCAGCGGGTCCAGGGAAAGGGAAGCTTTCTTT. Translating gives CASGSREREAFF.

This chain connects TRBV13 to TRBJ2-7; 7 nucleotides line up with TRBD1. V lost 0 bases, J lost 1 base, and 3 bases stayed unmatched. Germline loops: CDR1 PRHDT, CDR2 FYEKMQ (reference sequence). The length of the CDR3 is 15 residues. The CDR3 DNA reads TGTGCCAGCAGCTTAGGTGAGACAGGGTCCTACGAGCAGTACTTC. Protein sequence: CASSLGETGSYEQYF. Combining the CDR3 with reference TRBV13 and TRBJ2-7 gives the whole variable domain AAGVIQSPRHLIKEKRETATLKCYPIPRHDTVYWYQQGPGQDPQFLISFYEKMQSDKGSIPDRFSAQQFSDYHSELNMSSLELGDSALYFCASSLGETGSYEQYFGPGTRLTVT.

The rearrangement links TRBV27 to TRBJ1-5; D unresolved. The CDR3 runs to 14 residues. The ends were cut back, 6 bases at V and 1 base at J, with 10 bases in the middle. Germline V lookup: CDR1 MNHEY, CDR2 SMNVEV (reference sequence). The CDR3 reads CASRALGSNQPQHF. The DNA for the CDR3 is TGTGCCAGCAGAGCTTTGGGAAGCAATCAGCCCCAGCATTTT.

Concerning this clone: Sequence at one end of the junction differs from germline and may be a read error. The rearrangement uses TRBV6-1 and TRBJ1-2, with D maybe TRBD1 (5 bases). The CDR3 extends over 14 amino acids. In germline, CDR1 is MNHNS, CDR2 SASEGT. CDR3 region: CASSEFQGPITPPF. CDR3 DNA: TGTGCCAGCAGTGAATTTCAGGGACCGATTACTCCTCCCTTC.

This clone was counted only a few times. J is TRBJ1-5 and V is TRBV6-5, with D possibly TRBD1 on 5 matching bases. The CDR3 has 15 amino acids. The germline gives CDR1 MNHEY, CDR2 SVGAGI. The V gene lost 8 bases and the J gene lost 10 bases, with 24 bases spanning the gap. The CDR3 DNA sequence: TGTGCCAGCGCCGGGGGGGTGGGGGTGGGCAGACCCCAGCATTTT. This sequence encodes CASAGGVGVGRPQHF.

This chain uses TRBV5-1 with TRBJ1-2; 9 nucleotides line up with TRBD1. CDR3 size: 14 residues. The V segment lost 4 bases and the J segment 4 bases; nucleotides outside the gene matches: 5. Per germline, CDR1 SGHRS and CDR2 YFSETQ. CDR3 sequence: CASSQGQGGYGYTF. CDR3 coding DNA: TGCGCCAGCAGCCAGGGACAGGGAGGCTATGGCTACACCTTC.

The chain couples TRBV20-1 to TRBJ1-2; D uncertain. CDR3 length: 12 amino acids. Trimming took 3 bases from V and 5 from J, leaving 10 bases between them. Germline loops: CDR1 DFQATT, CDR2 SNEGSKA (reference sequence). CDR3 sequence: CSASGGRYGYTF. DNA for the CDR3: TGCAGTGCTAGTGGTGGGAGATATGGCTACACCTTC.

CDR3 sequence: CASSHWTGDNYGYTF. CDR3 coding DNA: TGTGCCAGCAGCCACTGGACAGGGGACAACTATGGCTACACCTTC. The V call is TRBV4-2, the J call TRBJ1-2; 9 bases map to TRBD1. Germline loops: CDR1 LGHNA, CDR2 YNFKEQ. The J segment lost 2 bases and the V segment lost 3 bases, leaving 4 bases of the junction unmatched. The length of the CDR3 is 15 residues.

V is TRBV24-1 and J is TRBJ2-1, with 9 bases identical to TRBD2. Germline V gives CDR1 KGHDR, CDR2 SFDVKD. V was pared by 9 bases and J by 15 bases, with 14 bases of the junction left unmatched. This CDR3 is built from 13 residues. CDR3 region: CATPTISGSVWFF. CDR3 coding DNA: TGTGCCACCCCAACGATTAGCGGGAGTGTTTGGTTCTTC.

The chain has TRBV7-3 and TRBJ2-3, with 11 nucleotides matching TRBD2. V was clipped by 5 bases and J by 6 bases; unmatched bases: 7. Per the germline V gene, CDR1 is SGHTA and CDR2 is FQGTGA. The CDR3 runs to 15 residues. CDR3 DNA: TGTGCCAGCAGCACAAGACTAGCGGGAAGTGATACGCAGTATTTT. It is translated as CASSTRLAGSDTQYF.

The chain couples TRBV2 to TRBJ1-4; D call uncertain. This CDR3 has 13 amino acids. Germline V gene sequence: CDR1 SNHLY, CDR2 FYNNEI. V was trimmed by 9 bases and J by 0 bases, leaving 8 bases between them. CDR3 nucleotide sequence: TGTGCCAGTTCCGGGACAACTAATGAAAAACTGTTTTTT. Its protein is CASSGTTNEKLFF.

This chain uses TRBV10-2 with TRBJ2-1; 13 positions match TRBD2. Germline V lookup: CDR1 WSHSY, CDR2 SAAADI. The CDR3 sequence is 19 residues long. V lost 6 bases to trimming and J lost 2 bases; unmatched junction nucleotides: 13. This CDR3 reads CASRETASTSGRAYNEQFF. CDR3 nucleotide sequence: TGCGCCAGCAGGGAGACAGCCTCTACTAGCGGGAGGGCCTACAATGAGCAGTTCTTC.

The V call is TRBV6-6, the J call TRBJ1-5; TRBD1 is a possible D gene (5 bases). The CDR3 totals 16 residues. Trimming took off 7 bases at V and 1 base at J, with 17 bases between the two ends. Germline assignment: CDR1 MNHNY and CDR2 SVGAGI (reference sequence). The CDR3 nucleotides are TGTGCCAGCAAAGACGCACAGGAAGGGAGCAATCAGCCCCAGCATTTT. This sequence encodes CASKDAQEGSNQPQHF.

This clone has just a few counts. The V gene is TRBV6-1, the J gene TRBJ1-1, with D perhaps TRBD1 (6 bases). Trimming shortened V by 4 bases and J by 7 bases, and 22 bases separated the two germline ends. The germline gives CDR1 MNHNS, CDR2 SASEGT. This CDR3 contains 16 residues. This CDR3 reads CASSGRTAENGGEAFF. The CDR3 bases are TGTGCCAGCAGTGGCCGGACAGCCGAAAATGGAGGTGAAGCTTTCTTT.